The 10 T cell receptor beta chains below all came from one sample that was sequenced in a study of Tregs in tolerant kidney transplant recipients. The protocol was immunoSEQ multiplex PCR, while the TCRdb copy is restricted to in-frame clones and leaves out a portion. The table records around 78,000 clones, about 91% of them present only once. The sample in question was Tregs from blood, obtained before the transplant. These receptor sequences come from a human donor who received a combined kidney and bone marrow transplant.

The V and J genes are TRBV28 and TRBJ2-7; TRBD2 matches at 7 bases. V was pared by 2 bases and J by 4 bases, with 20 bases of the junction left unmatched. The CDR3 length is 19 residues. CDR1 and CDR2 (germline): MDHEN, SYDVKM. CDR3 amino acids: CASSLQSGKFLTLNYEQYF. CDR3 DNA sequence: TGTGCCAGCAGTTTACAGAGCGGGAAGTTCCTGACACTCAATTACGAGCAGTACTTC.

This chain uses TRBV19 with TRBJ1-1; a weak D match, TRBD1 (6 bases). With 2 bases removed from V and 1 base from J, the gap between germline ends came to 8 bases. Germline values: CDR1 LNHDA, CDR2 SQIVND (reference sequence). The CDR3 covers 14 residues. CDR3 sequence: CASSIPGQNTEAFF. CDR3 in DNA: TGTGCCAGTAGTATACCGGGACAGAACACTGAAGCTTTCTTT.

The CDR3 loop is CAISRVGLIYNEQFF. The CDR3 DNA sequence: TGTGCCATCAGCAGGGTAGGGCTAATATACAATGAGCAGTTCTTC. J is TRBJ2-1 and V is TRBV28, with D tentatively TRBD1 (5 bases). Trimming shortened V by 10 bases and J by 4 bases, and 20 bases separated the two germline ends. Germline V gene data show CDR1 as MDHEN and CDR2 as SYDVKM. The CDR3 has 15 amino acids.

This clone was observed a single time. The gene calls are TRBV4-3 and TRBJ2-1; 10 nucleotides match TRBD2. V lost 3 bases to trimming and J lost 1 base; unmatched junction nucleotides: 6. Germline V gene lookup returns CDR1 LGHNA and CDR2 YSLEER. This CDR3 is 17 amino acids long. CDR3 DNA sequence: TGCGCCAGCAGCCAGGGACTAGCGAGACTATCCTACAATGAGCAGTTCTTC. As protein: CASSQGLARLSYNEQFF.

The CDR3, as DNA: TGTGCCACCAGCAGAATCTCTACAGGGGCTGGAAACACCATATATTTT. It translates to CATSRISTGAGNTIYF. The J gene is TRBJ1-3, the V gene TRBV15; 7 nucleotides agree with TRBD1. Germline assignment: CDR1 LNHNV and CDR2 YYDKDF (reference sequence). There are 16 residues in the CDR3. Trimming took 2 bases from V and 2 from J; bases not matched to a gene: 6.

This chain joins TRBV7-2 and TRBJ2-3; D gene uncertain. This CDR3 region has 15 residues. V lost 1 base to trimming and J lost 2 bases, with 10 bases between them. The germline gives CDR1 SGHTA, CDR2 FQGNSA. CDR3 DNA sequence: TGTGCCAGCAGCTTAGGTTGGAAGGACACAGATACGCAGTATTTT. Protein sequence: CASSLGWKDTDTQYF.

This clone was counted once. This chain links TRBV28 with TRBJ1-2; D call uncertain. Germline CDR1 reads MDHEN; CDR2 reads SYDVKM. Trimming shortened V by 2 bases and J by 0 bases, and 13 bases separated the two germline ends. The CDR3 is made up of 16 amino acids. CDR3 loop: CASSLAEKRSNYGYTF. CDR3 in DNA: TGTGCCAGCAGTTTAGCGGAGAAGCGGTCTAACTATGGCTACACCTTC.

The CDR3 loop reads CASSRRGGVEKLFF. Written as DNA, the CDR3 is TGTGCCAGCAGCAGAAGAGGGGGCGTTGAAAAACTGTTTTTT. The chain couples TRBV9 to TRBJ1-4, with TRBD1 matching over 7 bases. Trimming cost V 4 bases and J 7 bases; bases outside gene matches: 7. The CDR3 loop spans 14 amino acids. The V gene's germline CDR1 is SGDLS and CDR2 YYNGEE.

The rearrangement links TRBV10-3 to TRBJ2-2, with D perhaps assigned TRBD1 or TRBD2 (5 bases each). V was cut by 6 bases and J by 3 bases, with 17 bases left in between. CDR3 length: 16 amino acids. CDR1 and CDR2 (germline): ENHRY, SYGVKD. The CDR3 DNA sequence: TGTGCCATCAGGGGGGTTAGGGCCCAGGACACCGGGGAGCTGTTTTTT. Protein: CAIRGVRAQDTGELFF.

The chain links TRBV27 to TRBJ2-2; 9 positions match TRBD1. Germline values: CDR1 MNHEY, CDR2 SMNVEV (reference sequence). This CDR3 region has 16 residues. The junction had 8 bases not matched to a gene; V was cut back by 2 bases and J by 7 bases. The CDR3 region is CASSLPPQGAGGELFF. In DNA form, the CDR3 reads TGTGCCAGCAGTTTACCTCCACAGGGGGCGGGCGGGGAGCTGTTTTTT.